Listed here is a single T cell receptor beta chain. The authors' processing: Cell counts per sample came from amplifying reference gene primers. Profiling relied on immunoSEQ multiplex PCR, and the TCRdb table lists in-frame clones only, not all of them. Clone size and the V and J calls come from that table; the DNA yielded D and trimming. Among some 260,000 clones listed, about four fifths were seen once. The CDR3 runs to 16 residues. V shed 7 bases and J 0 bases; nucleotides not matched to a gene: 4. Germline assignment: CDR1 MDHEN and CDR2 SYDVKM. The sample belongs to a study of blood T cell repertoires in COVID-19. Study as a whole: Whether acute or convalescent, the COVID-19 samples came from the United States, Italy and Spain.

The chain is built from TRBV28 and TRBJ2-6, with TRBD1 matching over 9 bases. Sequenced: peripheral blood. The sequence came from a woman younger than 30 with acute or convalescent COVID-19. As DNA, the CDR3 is TGTGCCAGCAACGGACAGGGGAGCTCTGGGGCCAACGTCCTGACTTTC. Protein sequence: CASNGQGSSGANVLTF. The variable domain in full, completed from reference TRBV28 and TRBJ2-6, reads DVKVTQSSRYLVKRTGEKVFLECVQDMDHENMFWYRQDPGLGLRLIYFSYDVKMKEKGDIPEGYSVSREKKERFSLILESASTNQTSMYLCASNGQGSSGANVLTFGAGSRLTVL.